One and the same sample provided the 9 T cell receptor beta chains below, sequenced in a study of shared clonotypes between healthy human individuals. Clones were read by immunoSEQ multiplex PCR, and TCRdb kept only the in-frame ones, dropping some. The data show about 2.4 million clones, over 85% seen once. Sequenced sample: naive CD4+ T cells sorted from blood. Noted subset: CD45RA+ positively selected. The receptors were sampled from a man aged 18 to 35 in good health.

The chain combines TRBV18 with TRBJ2-7; 7 bases agree with TRBD1. The CDR3 contains 14 residues. Germline V gene data show CDR1 as KGHSH and CDR2 as LQKENI. Trimming cost V 4 bases and J 2 bases; bases outside gene matches: 5. CDR3 coding DNA: TGTGCCAGCTCACTTCGGGACAGCCCCTACGAGCAGTACTTC. This codes for CASSLRDSPYEQYF.

A word on this clone: Other DNA sequences in the same sample also yield this CDR3. V and J are TRBV5-1 and TRBJ2-5; D tentatively reads TRBD1 or TRBD2 (5 bases each). Germline V CDR1 and CDR2: SGHRS, YFSETQ. V was cut by 5 bases and J by 5 bases, with 7 bases left in between. This CDR3 region has 11 residues. Here the CDR3 DNA reads TGCGCCAGCAGGGGGGTCGAGACCCAGTACTTC. Amino acids: CASRGVETQYF. Complete variable domain (other parts from reference TRBV5-1 and TRBJ2-5): KAGVTQTPRYLIKTRGQQVTLSCSPISGHRSVSWYQQTPGQGLQFLFEYFSETQRNKGNFPGRFSGRQFSNSRSEMNVSTLELGDSALYLCASRGVETQYFGPGTRLLVL.

About this clone itself: This CDR3 is also generated by other DNA sequences in the sample. The V and J genes are TRBV11-3 and TRBJ2-5, with 7 bases matching TRBD1. This CDR3 comprises 14 residues. The V gene's germline CDR1 is SGHNT and CDR2 YENEEA. V lost 5 bases, J lost 2 bases, and 5 bases stayed unmatched. Here the CDR3 reads CASSPGTAQETQYF. The CDR3 DNA reads TGTGCCAGCAGCCCGGGGACAGCTCAAGAGACCCAGTACTTC.

This sequence joins TRBV6-1 and TRBJ1-3; D uncertain. Per germline, CDR1 MNHNS and CDR2 SASEGT. The ends were cut back, 1 base at V and 3 bases at J, with 10 bases in the middle. CDR3 length: 15 residues. CDR3 sequence reads: CASSEGTAFGNTIYF. CDR3 bases: TGTGCCAGCAGTGAAGGGACCGCCTTTGGAAACACCATATATTTT.

This clone was observed once. The chain is built from TRBV6-6 and TRBJ2-2; 7 nucleotides agree with TRBD2. The germline V gene has CDR1 MNHNY and CDR2 SVGAGI (reference sequence). J gave up 7 bases and V 11 bases, and 10 bases lay outside the gene matches. The CDR3 extends over 13 amino acids. The CDR3 spells CAHGAGDRGELFF. For the CDR3, the DNA is TGTGCCCACGGGGCGGGAGATCGCGGGGAGCTGTTTTTT.

V gene TRBV6-4 combines with J gene TRBJ1-2; perhaps TRBD1 as D (5 bases). V lost 4 bases and J lost 2, with 11 bases in between. Germline lookup yields CDR1 MRHNA and CDR2 SNTAGT. This CDR3 contains 14 residues. The CDR3 bases are TGTGCCAGCAGTGCTCTGGGGGGGAACTATGGCTACACCTTC. Its translation: CASSALGGNYGYTF.

CDR3 amino acids: CARSLACYTEAFF. The CDR3 DNA reads TGTGCCAGAAGCTTAGCGTGTTACACTGAAGCTTTCTTT. V gene TRBV7-5 combines with J gene TRBJ1-1. TRBV7-5 is classified as a pseudogene. The CDR3 runs to 13 residues.

The rearrangement links TRBV4-3 to TRBJ2-3, with TRBD1 as a possible D gene (7 bases). V was trimmed by 0 bases and J by 5 bases, leaving 15 bases between them. The germline V gene has CDR1 LGHNA and CDR2 YSLEER. This CDR3 is 16 amino acids long. The CDR3 DNA is TGCGCCAGCAGCCAAGATGGAAACAGGGGAGGAGATACGCAGTATTTT. Translating gives CASSQDGNRGGDTQYF.

V and J are TRBV28 and TRBJ1-2, with 7 nucleotides matching TRBD1. The CDR3 loop spans 15 amino acids. The junction had 12 bases not matched to a gene; V was cut back by 5 bases and J by 6 bases. Looked up from germline, CDR1 is MDHEN and CDR2 is SYDVKM. Here the CDR3 reads CASSRPAGGGNGYTF. The CDR3 DNA sequence: TGTGCCAGCAGTCGTCCGGCAGGGGGTGGTAATGGCTACACCTTC.